This T cell receptor beta chain was identified during a study of blood T cell repertoires in COVID-19. As for the study in general: COVID-19 samples from acute and convalescent phases originated in the United States, Italy and Spain.

Produced via immunoSEQ multiplex PCR; TCRdb's table is partial and in-frame only. The sample carries 210,000 or so clones, 65% to 90% recorded once. Germline values: CDR1 MGHRA, CDR2 YSYEKL. Trimming took 1 base from V and 0 from J; bases not matched to a gene: 3. The CDR3 contains 17 residues. Sequenced sample: peripheral blood. J is TRBJ1-5 and V is TRBV4-1; 10 bases are a match to TRBD1. The clonotype was recovered from a man aged 45 to 65 with COVID-19, enrolled during active disease. In DNA, the CDR3 is TGCGCCAGCAGCCAAGCTGGGACAGGGGATAGCAATCAGCCCCAGCATTTT. It codes for CASSQAGTGDSNQPQHF.